This T cell receptor beta chain was captured in a study of persistence of HIV-infected CD4 T cells. Study summary: Blood samples, up to about 200 mL, came from multiple time points, except a couple of leukapheresis donors sampled once. Study results and limitations: Within sorted populations, more oligoclonal TCRs accompanied more oligoclonal proviruses.

Turning to this clone: The antigen remains unidentified.

Cells were stimulated with CMV-infected fibroblast lysates at roughly 9.1 ug/mL. Memory cells lacking CD40L and CD69 with high CD45RO were sorted. The immunoSEQ assay was version 4, run in survey mode. Each sample used up to 1 ug genomic DNA diluted to about 10 ng/uL. TCRdb's table, derived via immunoSEQ multiplex PCR, lists solely in-frame clones and lacks some. The sample lists fewer than 40,000 clones, roughly four fifths occurring once. The sequence was obtained from an adult man with HIV who was CMV-seropositive. The sequencing here drew on CD4+ T cells sorted from PBMCs after roughly 20-hour stimulation, taken from a patient who received antiretroviral therapy.

The CDR3 DNA reads TGTGCCGTTAGGGGATTAGACAGTGGGGCCAACGTCCTGACTTTC. This sequence encodes CAVRGLDSGANVLTF. The chain uses TRBV19 and TRBJ2-6; D might be TRBD1 (5 bases). This CDR3 comprises 15 residues. Germline V CDR1 and CDR2: LNHDA, SQIVND (reference sequence). Trimming took 11 bases from V and 3 from J, leaving 17 bases between them.